This passage covers 27 T cell receptor beta chains from one sample sequenced in a study of shared clonotypes between healthy human individuals. Sequencing used immunoSEQ multiplex PCR; TCRdb keeps in-frame clones, though not all of them. The sample carries roughly 220,000 clones, under 80% recorded once. Sequencing used memory CD4+ T cells sorted from blood. Stated subset: CD45RA-negative fraction. These receptors were taken from a man aged 25-45 years in good health.

The chain employs TRBV6-1 and TRBJ2-7; possible D gene TRBD2, 6 bases. The CDR3 runs 14 residues. The germline CDR1 and CDR2 sequences are MNHNS and SASEGT. The V end was cut by 5 bases, the J end by 5 bases, with 16 bases between. The CDR3 sequence is CASSSPGGRDEQYF. DNA for the CDR3: TGTGCCAGCAGTTCTCCCGGGGGTCGGGACGAGCAGTACTTC.

V usage is TRBV27 and J usage is TRBJ1-5; D call uncertain. The germline V gene has CDR1 MNHEY and CDR2 SMNVEV (reference sequence). V was trimmed by 5 bases and J by 7 bases, leaving 15 bases between them. This CDR3 has 14 residues. In DNA form, the CDR3 reads TGTGCCAGCAGTGGGCGAACGAGAGGACAGCCCCAGCATTTT. Protein product: CASSGRTRGQPQHF.

This clone appeared a single time. The chain has TRBV27 and TRBJ2-7, with D possibly being TRBD1 or TRBD2 (5 bases each). Looked up from germline, CDR1 is MNHEY and CDR2 is SMNVEV (reference sequence). The CDR3 covers 14 residues. The V gene lost 4 bases and the J gene lost 4 bases, with 14 bases spanning the gap. The CDR3 DNA is TGTGCCAGCAGTTGGGACGGTGACGCTTACGAGCAGTACTTC. It specifies CASSWDGDAYEQYF.

The chain uses TRBV5-1 and TRBJ2-5; D possibly corresponds to TRBD1 (7 bases). This CDR3 region has 12 residues. The germline V gene encodes CDR1 SGHRS and CDR2 YFSETQ. V was cut by 3 bases and J by 5 bases, with 8 bases left in between. CDR3 bases: TGCGCCAGCAGCTCAGGGGGGGAGACCCAGTACTTC. It translates to CASSSGGETQYF. The full variable domain, completed using reference TRBV5-1 and TRBJ2-5, is KAGVTQTPRYLIKTRGQQVTLSCSPISGHRSVSWYQQTPGQGLQFLFEYFSETQRNKGNFPGRFSGRQFSNSRSEMNVSTLELGDSALYLCASSSGGETQYFGPGTRLLVL.

J is TRBJ2-3 and V is TRBV12-2; the table calls TRBD2, which could not be checked here. TRBV12-2 counts as a pseudogene. This CDR3 is built from 14 residues. CDR3 protein: CASRTSGRGDTQYF. CDR3 in DNA: TGTGCAAGTCGCACTAGCGGGAGGGGGGATACGCAGTATTTT.

The rearrangement uses TRBV18 and TRBJ2-5, with TRBD2 identical over 14 bases. J lost 4 bases, V lost 2 bases, and 0 bases had no gene match. The CDR3 is made up of 15 amino acids. Germline CDR1 is KGHSH and CDR2 is LQKENI. This CDR3 reads CASSPGTSGRETQYF. The CDR3 DNA follows: TGTGCCAGCTCACCAGGGACTAGCGGGAGAGAGACCCAGTACTTC.

V and J are TRBV28 and TRBJ2-1; D assignment may be TRBD1 or TRBD2 (5 bases each). With 5 bases removed from V and 9 bases from J, the gap between germline ends came to 17 bases. The CDR3 spans 14 residues. Germline V gene sequence: CDR1 MDHEN, CDR2 SYDVKM. CDR3 protein: CASSPIGGGGEQFF. The DNA of the CDR3 is TGTGCCAGCAGTCCCATTGGGGGTGGCGGTGAGCAGTTCTTC. The whole variable domain, remainder taken from reference TRBV28 and TRBJ2-1, is DVKVTQSSRYLVKRTGEKVFLECVQDMDHENMFWYRQDPGLGLRLIYFSYDVKMKEKGDIPEGYSVSREKKERFSLILESASTNQTSMYLCASSPIGGGGEQFFGPGTRLTVL.

This clone came up a few times. The CDR3 DNA follows: TGTGCCAGCAGCTCCCGGACCTGGGTCGGGACTGAAGCTTTCTTT. Translation gives CASSSRTWVGTEAFF. This chain connects TRBV11-1 to TRBJ1-1; D is ambiguous. The V and J ends lost 4 bases and 5 bases respectively, with 17 bases between them. CDR3 length equals 15 residues. The germline gives CDR1 SGHAT, CDR2 FQDESV (reference sequence).

The chain links TRBV9 to TRBJ1-5; D might be TRBD1 (5 bases). The CDR3 loop spans 13 amino acids. Germline CDR1 SGDLS, CDR2 YYNGEE. V lost 5 bases and J lost 4, with 10 bases in between. CDR3 residues: CASSTGFNQPQHF. The CDR3 DNA sequence: TGTGCCAGCAGTACAGGATTTAATCAGCCCCAGCATTTT.

This clone showed up just a few times. The CDR3 nucleotides read TGCGCCAGCAAAGGGACTTACAACACCGGGGAGCTGTTTTTT. Residues: CASKGTYNTGELFF. The chain recombines TRBV5-1 with TRBJ2-2, with D tentatively TRBD2 (6 bases). CDR3 length equals 14 residues. Germline V gives CDR1 SGHRS, CDR2 YFSETQ. V was trimmed by 6 bases and J by 2 bases, leaving 11 bases between them.

The chain joins TRBV27 to TRBJ2-1; 7 bases align to TRBD2. From germline, CDR1 is MNHEY and CDR2 SMNVEV (reference sequence). V trimming: 6 bases; J trimming: 4 bases; junction bases outside the gene matches: 9. This CDR3 has 15 residues. The CDR3 DNA is TGTGCCAGCAGGGGGGGGTTGTGGGGTTACAATGAGCAGTTCTTC. Translating gives CASRGGLWGYNEQFF.

CDR3 loop: CASSPFGQTYGYTF. The DNA of the CDR3 is TGTGCCAGCAGCCCGTTCGGACAGACCTATGGCTACACCTTC. This rearrangement joins TRBV9 to TRBJ1-2, with a possible D match to TRBD1 (6 bases). CDR1 and CDR2 from the germline V gene are SGDLS and YYNGEE. V shed 4 bases and J shed 4 bases, with 14 bases lying between them. The length of the CDR3 is 14 residues.

The genes are TRBV6-1 and TRBJ2-7; 7 nucleotides line up with TRBD1. V was pared by 9 bases and J by 3 bases, with 11 bases of the junction left unmatched. Germline V CDR1 and CDR2: MNHNS, SASEGT. The CDR3 contains 14 residues. As DNA, the CDR3 is TGTGCCAGTTGGCGCAGGGGGATTTTCTACGAGCAGTACTTC. It is translated as CASWRRGIFYEQYF.

The chain couples TRBV7-9 to TRBJ2-3; perhaps TRBD2 as D (5 bases). V lost 4 bases, J lost 3 bases, and 8 bases lay in between. This CDR3 is built from 13 residues. Germline CDR1 SEHNR, CDR2 FQNEAQ (reference sequence). The CDR3 region has the DNA TGTGCCAGCAGCTCTGAGGGTACAGATACGCAGTATTTT. Translation: CASSSEGTDTQYF.

This chain connects TRBV5-4 to TRBJ2-7; 9 nucleotides align to TRBD2. The germline CDR1 and CDR2 sequences are SGHNT and YYREEE (reference sequence). The CDR3 contains 16 residues. J gave up 3 bases and V 4 bases, and 11 bases lay outside the gene matches. CDR3 DNA: TGTGCCAGCAGCAGGGGATCTAGCGGGACCATCTACGAGCAGTACTTC. Its translation is CASSRGSSGTIYEQYF.

This clone was detected a few times. The chain combines TRBV5-6 with TRBJ2-5, with TRBD2 matching over 7 bases. CDR1 and CDR2 (germline): SGHDT, YYEEEE. V lost 2 bases and J lost 5; bases outside the gene matches: 9. This CDR3 is built from 15 residues. Written as DNA, the CDR3 is TGTGCCAGCAGCTTTAGCGGGCCCGCGGGGGAGACCCAGTACTTC. This codes for CASSFSGPAGETQYF. Looking up the rest from reference TRBV5-6 and TRBJ2-5 gives the full variable domain: DAGVTQSPTHLIKTRGQQVTLRCSPKSGHDTVSWYQQALGQGPQFIFQYYEEEERQRGNFPDRFSGHQFPNYSSELNVNALLLGDSALYLCASSFSGPAGETQYFGPGTRLLVL.

The gene calls are TRBV5-6 and TRBJ1-1; D not certain. The germline gives CDR1 SGHDT, CDR2 YYEEEE. V was clipped by 2 bases and J by 0 bases, with 11 bases between them. The CDR3 loop spans 15 amino acids. CDR3 bases: TGTGCCAGCAGCTTTGATTCGTCCATGAACACTGAAGCTTTCTTT. It encodes CASSFDSSMNTEAFF.

The chain is built from TRBV7-8 and TRBJ2-5; D possibly corresponds to TRBD2 (6 bases). The CDR3 loop spans 16 amino acids. CDR1 and CDR2 from the germline V gene are SGHVS and FQNEAQ. The V gene lost 3 bases and the J gene lost 0 bases, with 14 bases spanning the gap. The CDR3 loop reads CASSLEGMGYQETQYF. The CDR3 bases are TGTGCCAGCAGCTTGGAGGGTATGGGGTACCAAGAGACCCAGTACTTC.

The chain combines TRBV5-1 with TRBJ2-2; TRBD2 might be the D (5 bases). This CDR3 is 14 amino acids long. Germline loops: CDR1 SGHRS, CDR2 YFSETQ. Between the trimmed V and J ends, which lost 4 bases and 0 bases, there was a span of 7 bases. CDR3 nucleotides: TGCGCCAGCAGCGGAGGATCGAACACCGGGGAGCTGTTTTTT. This codes for CASSGGSNTGELFF.

This clone has only one observation. The rearrangement joins TRBV27 to TRBJ1-1; no definite D call. The germline V gene encodes CDR1 MNHEY and CDR2 SMNVEV (reference sequence). V was pared by 3 bases and J by 1 base, with 6 bases between. The CDR3 loop spans 13 amino acids. In DNA, the CDR3 is TGTGCCAGCAGTTTTACTTCGAACACTGAAGCTTTCTTT. Translated, it gives CASSFTSNTEAFF.

This chain connects TRBV6-5 to TRBJ2-1; D uncertain. Germline lookup yields CDR1 MNHEY and CDR2 SVGAGI. The CDR3 totals 14 residues. V was shortened by 6 bases and J by 3 bases, with 12 bases between the two germline ends. As DNA, the CDR3 is TGTGCCAGCAGCCCTAAGGGTGTCTACAATGAGCAGTTCTTC. Amino acid sequence: CASSPKGVYNEQFF.

This chain links TRBV6-6 with TRBJ2-7; D is unclear. Trimming left V 7 bases short and J 5 bases short, with 15 bases between. This CDR3 has 13 residues. Germline V gives CDR1 MNHNY, CDR2 SVGAGI (reference sequence). CDR3 nucleotides: TGTGCCAGCACCCCCGCCCCGGAAGACGAGCAGTACTTC. It translates to CASTPAPEDEQYF.

This clone was counted at least ten times. This rearrangement joins TRBV5-1 to TRBJ2-7; 9 nucleotides agree with TRBD1. V was clipped by 7 bases and J by 7 bases; unmatched bases: 12. The CDR3 is 14 residues long. The germline V gene has CDR1 SGHRS and CDR2 YFSETQ. Written as DNA, the CDR3 is TGCGCCAGCGCCCCGGGACAGGGCGTTGTTGAGCAGTACTTC. Translated, it gives CASAPGQGVVEQYF.

In the case of this clone: Other nucleotide sequences in the sample specify the same CDR3. The V call is TRBV19, the J call TRBJ1-1, with D perhaps TRBD1 (5 bases). There are 14 residues in the CDR3. Germline lookup yields CDR1 LNHDA and CDR2 SQIVND (reference sequence). V was cut by 3 bases and J by 3 bases, with 11 bases left in between. The CDR3 bases are TGTGCCAGTAGTATCTGGGGGTTGGACACTGAAGCTTTCTTT. Translating gives CASSIWGLDTEAFF. Full variable domain (outside the CDR3, taken from reference TRBV19 and TRBJ1-1): DGGITQSPKYLFRKEGQNVTLSCEQNLNHDAMYWYRQDPGQGLRLIYYSQIVNDFQKGDIAEGYSVSREKKESFPLTVTSAQKNPTAFYLCASSIWGLDTEAFFGQGTRLTVV.

This clone was observed a handful of times. The chain recombines TRBV11-2 with TRBJ2-3, with 9 bases identical to TRBD2. Germline-derived CDR1 and CDR2 are SGHAT and FQNNGV. The V and J ends lost 1 base and 4 bases, in that order; junction bases with no gene match: 3. The CDR3 sequence is 15 residues long. The DNA of the CDR3 is TGTGCCAGCAGCTTAGGCGGGAGGGGTCCAGATACGCAGTATTTT. The encoded protein is CASSLGGRGPDTQYF.

This sequence joins TRBV9 and TRBJ2-7; 7 nucleotides match TRBD1. With V trimmed by 3 bases and J by 1 base, 7 bases remained unmatched. From germline, CDR1 is SGDLS and CDR2 YYNGEE. The CDR3 extends over 15 amino acids. CDR3 amino acids: CASSATQTGSYEQYF. CDR3 sequence (DNA): TGTGCCAGCAGCGCTACCCAGACAGGGTCCTACGAGCAGTACTTC.

The V and J genes are TRBV5-4 and TRBJ2-3, with 7 bases that match TRBD2. The germline V gene encodes CDR1 SGHNT and CDR2 YYREEE (reference sequence). CDR3 length equals 15 residues. Trimming took 2 bases from V and 1 from J; bases not matched to a gene: 4. DNA of the CDR3: TGTGCCAGCAGCTTCTCGGCGGGAGGCACAGATACGCAGTATTTT. Residues: CASSFSAGGTDTQYF.